This T cell receptor beta chain was captured in a study of patients and donors after allogeneic stem cell transplantation. The CDR3 totals 13 residues. Trimming at V came to 9 bases and at J to 5 bases, leaving 9 bases not matched to a gene. TCRdb reprocessed the RT-PCR reads with MiXCR, giving one entry per CDR3 protein. The profile shows hundreds of thousands of distinct CDR3 sequences, about 38% of them singletons. This clonotype was seen a handful of times. This sequence joins TRBV12-3 or TRBV12-4 and TRBJ2-7; the match to TRBD1 covers 8 bases. This clonotype originated in a human donor who was either an allogeneic HSCT recipient or a stem cell or donor lymphocyte infusion donor (not recorded which). It is not recorded whose cells these are; they may come from a transplant donor. Sequencing was carried out using blood, either unsorted or a sorted T cell fraction (not recorded which). DNA of the CDR3: TGTGCCAGTCAGGACAGGGAAGTCAACGAGCAGTACTTC. Amino acids: CASQDREVNEQYF.